These T cell receptor beta chains were read from a single sample in a study of blood T cell repertoires in COVID-19. Some clones are missing from TCRdb's copy, which holds only in-frame ones; the method was immunoSEQ multiplex PCR. This sample has around 90,000 clones, with around four fifths found just once. The sample was peripheral blood. Every receptor here comes from a woman in her sixties or seventies with active or convalescent COVID-19. Both conserved end residues are part of each CDR3. A D gene is named only where the DNA matches it firmly.

d_gene: TRBD1; v_gene: TRBV28; j_gene: TRBJ2-7; CDR3nt: TGTGCCAGCAGAGGGGGGGGACAGGGTACCTACGAGCAGTACTTC; CDR3aa: CASRGGGQGTYEQYF
d_gene: -; v_gene: TRBV5-1; j_gene: TRBJ1-1; CDR3nt: TGCGCCAGCAGCCCGAGGCCGGGTACTGAAGCTTTCTTT; CDR3aa: CASSPRPGTEAFF
d_gene: TRBD1; v_gene: TRBV18; j_gene: TRBJ1-3; CDR3nt: TGTGCCAGCTCACAATCAGGGGGCTCTGGAAACACCATATATTTT; CDR3aa: CASSQSGGSGNTIYF
d_gene: -; v_gene: TRBV3-1/TRBV3-2; j_gene: TRBJ2-5; CDR3nt: TGTGCCAGCAGCCAACACAACACGGGGTCAGGAGAGACCCAGTACTTC; CDR3aa: CASSQHNTGSGETQYF
d_gene: TRBD1; v_gene: TRBV3-1/TRBV3-2; j_gene: TRBJ1-2; CDR3nt: TGTGCCAGCAGCCAAGTCCTAGACAGGGACTATGGCTACACCTTC; CDR3aa: CASSQVLDRDYGYTF
d_gene: -; v_gene: TRBV4-1; j_gene: TRBJ2-7; CDR3nt: TGCGCCAGCAGCCAATCATGGGCCTCCTACGAGCAGTACTTC; CDR3aa: CASSQSWASYEQYF
d_gene: TRBD2; v_gene: TRBV7-9; j_gene: TRBJ2-1; CDR3nt: TGTGCCAGCAGCTTAGCTGTGACTAGCGGGGGAAACCATGAGCAGTTCTTC; CDR3aa: CASSLAVTSGGNHEQFF
d_gene: -; v_gene: TRBV9; j_gene: TRBJ2-7; CDR3nt: TGTGCCAGCAGCGTAGGCAGGGGAAGCTACGAGCAGTACTTC; CDR3aa: CASSVGRGSYEQYF
d_gene: TRBD2; v_gene: TRBV5-1; j_gene: TRBJ2-3; CDR3nt: TGCGCCAGCAGCTTGGGAGTGAGCGGGGGAACCACAGATACGCAGTATTTT; CDR3aa: CASSLGVSGGTTDTQYF
d_gene: -; v_gene: TRBV5-1; j_gene: TRBJ1-2; CDR3nt: TGCGCCAGCAGCAGGGGTACCTATGGCTACACCTTC; CDR3aa: CASSRGTYGYTF
d_gene: TRBD1; v_gene: TRBV28; j_gene: TRBJ2-3; CDR3nt: TGTGCCAGCAGTTCGCCGGGACAGGGAAGCACAGATACGCAGTATTTT; CDR3aa: CASSSPGQGSTDTQYF
d_gene: TRBD1; v_gene: TRBV18; j_gene: TRBJ1-2; CDR3nt: TGTGCCAGCTCACCCCAGGGACAGGCCAACTATGGCTACACCTTC; CDR3aa: CASSPQGQANYGYTF
d_gene: TRBD1; v_gene: TRBV5-4; j_gene: TRBJ2-5; CDR3nt: TGTGCCAGCAGGGCCGGAGGACAGGGGAGAGGCGAGACCCAGTACTTC; CDR3aa: CASRAGGQGRGETQYF
d_gene: -; v_gene: TRBV5-1; j_gene: TRBJ1-2; CDR3nt: TGCGCCAGCAGCCCTGGGGAGGGTCCATATGGCTACACCTTC; CDR3aa: CASSPGEGPYGYTF
d_gene: TRBD1; v_gene: TRBV6-5; j_gene: TRBJ2-5; CDR3nt: TGTGCCAACGGAAGGGGGCTAGGAGAGACCCAGTACTTC; CDR3aa: CANGRGLGETQYF
d_gene: -; v_gene: TRBV12-5; j_gene: TRBJ1-5; CDR3nt: TGTGCTAGTACAGGAAGGGGAGGTCAGCCCCAGCATTTT; CDR3aa: CASTGRGGQPQHF
d_gene: -; v_gene: TRBV18; j_gene: TRBJ2-3; CDR3nt: TGTGCCAGCTCGCCAGTTTTATCCACAGATACGCAGTATTTT; CDR3aa: CASSPVLSTDTQYF
d_gene: -; v_gene: TRBV5-5; j_gene: TRBJ1-2; CDR3nt: TGTGCCAGCAGCTTCCGGGCAGGGGCCCTAAATAACTATGGCTACACCTTC; CDR3aa: CASSFRAGALNNYGYTF
d_gene: TRBD1; v_gene: TRBV5-6; j_gene: TRBJ1-2; CDR3nt: TGTGCCAGCAGCTACACAGGGGCCTACTATGGCTACACCTTC; CDR3aa: CASSYTGAYYGYTF
d_gene: -; v_gene: TRBV7-2; j_gene: TRBJ1-1; CDR3nt: TGTGCCAGCAGCCCCCGGGGGGGCGGGGGCACTGAAGCTTTCTTT; CDR3aa: CASSPRGGGGTEAFF
d_gene: TRBD1; v_gene: TRBV15; j_gene: TRBJ1-2; CDR3nt: TGTGCCACCAGCAGAGCGGTGGGACAGTCCTTTTATGGCTACACCTTC; CDR3aa: CATSRAVGQSFYGYTF